Each of the 14 T cell receptor beta chains below was sequenced from the same sample in a study of T cell responses to AZD1222 COVID-19 vaccine. Using immunoSEQ multiplex PCR, the repertoire was profiled, and TCRdb retains in-frame clones only, with some absent. The data contain roughly 190,000 clones, just over 90% of them singletons. Sequencing was performed on peripheral blood, taken on day 0 of AZD1222 vaccination. These receptors all come from an adult in good health.

The chain links TRBV4-1 to TRBJ1-3, with D uncertain. The length of the CDR3 is 15 residues. CDR1 MGHRA and CDR2 YSYEKL come from the germline V gene. The ends were cut back, 1 base at V and 4 bases at J, with 11 bases in the middle. Here the CDR3 DNA reads TGCGCCAGCAGCCAAGGCGAGGGAGCCGGAAACACCATATATTTT. It codes for CASSQGEGAGNTIYF.

The gene calls are TRBV15 and TRBJ2-1; 9 bases match TRBD1. Trimming cost V 5 bases and J 9 bases; bases outside gene matches: 8. The CDR3 loop spans 14 amino acids. Germline V lookup: CDR1 LNHNV, CDR2 YYDKDF (reference sequence). The CDR3 here is CATSRGQGRGEQFF. CDR3 DNA: TGTGCCACCAGCCGGGGACAGGGAAGGGGTGAGCAGTTCTTC.

The genes are TRBV7-9 and TRBJ2-2; D call uncertain. The CDR3 covers 13 residues. Per the germline V gene, CDR1 is SEHNR and CDR2 is FQNEAQ (reference sequence). Trimming took off 2 bases at V and 6 bases at J, with 7 bases between the two ends. In nucleotides, the CDR3 is TGTGCCAGCAGCTTAACTGATGCCGGGGAGCTGTTTTTT. Translating gives CASSLTDAGELFF.

This sequence joins TRBV6-5 and TRBJ2-1, with D possibly being TRBD1 or TRBD2 (5 bases each). Trimming left V 8 bases short and J 4 bases short, with 15 bases between. From germline, CDR1 is MNHEY and CDR2 SVGAGI. CDR3 length: 14 residues. The CDR3 loop reads CASSTLGVYNEQFF. In nucleotides, the CDR3 is TGTGCCAGCTCAACTCTGGGGGTGTACAATGAGCAGTTCTTC.

This chain uses TRBV29-1 with TRBJ1-2; 7 bases align to TRBD1. CDR3 length: 14 amino acids. Germline loops: CDR1 SQVTM, CDR2 ANQGSEA. Losses at the gene ends were 6 bases for V and 4 bases for J; bases not matched to a gene: 11. The CDR3 loop is CSVRIQTGSYGYTF. CDR3 DNA sequence: TGCAGCGTACGGATCCAGACAGGGAGCTATGGCTACACCTTC.

V is TRBV4-1 and J is TRBJ2-7; maybe TRBD2 (5 bases). Germline assignment: CDR1 MGHRA and CDR2 YSYEKL. The V and J ends lost 1 base and 1 base respectively, with 8 bases between them. The CDR3 contains 14 residues. DNA for the CDR3: TGCGCCAGCAGCCAAGTAGCGCGTTCCTACGAGCAGTACTTC. Protein sequence: CASSQVARSYEQYF.

This rearrangement joins TRBV5-8 to TRBJ2-1; 12 bases line up with TRBD2. This CDR3 region has 13 residues. The J segment lost 7 bases and the V segment lost 8 bases, leaving 4 bases of the junction unmatched. Per the germline V gene, CDR1 is SGHTS and CDR2 is YDEGEE. CDR3: CARSTSGSNEQFF. CDR3 coding DNA: TGTGCCAGGTCGACTAGCGGGAGTAATGAGCAGTTCTTC.

The V and J genes are TRBV6-5 and TRBJ2-5, with 10 positions matching TRBD1. Germline V gene sequence: CDR1 MNHEY, CDR2 SVGAGI. Unmatched junction bases numbered 11, after V lost 7 bases and J lost 6 bases. The CDR3 is 15 amino acids. CDR3 in amino acids: CASTPGTGALQTQYF. The DNA of the CDR3 is TGTGCCAGCACGCCAGGGACAGGGGCTCTGCAGACCCAGTACTTC.

This chain links TRBV6-5 with TRBJ2-7, with 8 bases aligning to TRBD2. The trim removed 6 bases at V and 2 bases at J, leaving 9 bases unmatched. Germline loops: CDR1 MNHEY, CDR2 SVGAGI. This CDR3 contains 15 residues. This CDR3 is CASRAGGPLPYEQYF. The DNA of the CDR3 is TGTGCCAGCAGGGCGGGGGGACCACTACCCTACGAGCAGTACTTC.

The rearrangement links TRBV19 to TRBJ1-3, with 8 positions matching TRBD1. The CDR3 covers 15 residues. Germline trimming cut 6 bases from V and 4 bases from J; bases unmatched to any gene: 8. Germline loops: CDR1 LNHDA, CDR2 SQIVND (reference sequence). Here the CDR3 reads CASSPDRGGGNTIYF. The CDR3 nucleotides read TGTGCCAGTAGCCCCGACAGGGGAGGGGGAAACACCATATATTTT.

The chain combines TRBV11-2 with TRBJ2-7; D remains unclear. The CDR3 covers 20 residues. Per the germline V gene, CDR1 is SGHAT and CDR2 is FQNNGV. Trimming pared 0 bases from V and 2 bases from J, leaving 26 bases between. The CDR3 loop is CASSLDTPGFRAHTTYEQYF. CDR3 sequence (DNA): TGTGCCAGCAGCTTAGACACCCCTGGATTTAGGGCACACACGACCTACGAGCAGTACTTC.

This clone was counted a few times. The CDR3 DNA is TGTGCCAGCAGCCAACGACGGTTACCCTCCTACGAGCAGTACTTC. The encoded protein is CASSQRRLPSYEQYF. J is TRBJ2-7 and V is TRBV3-1 (or the pseudogene TRBV3-2), with D hard to call. Trimming took 2 bases from V and 0 from J, leaving 11 bases between them. Germline V CDR1 and CDR2: LGHDT, YNNKEL (reference sequence). CDR3 size: 15 residues.

This chain links TRBV15 with TRBJ1-1; unclear D gene. Germline-derived CDR1 and CDR2 are LNHNV and YYDKDF (reference sequence). This CDR3 is 13 amino acids long. Trimming removed 5 bases from V and 1 base from J, with 8 bases in between. Here the CDR3 reads CATSARSNTEAFF. DNA of the CDR3: TGTGCCACCAGCGCGCGCTCGAACACTGAAGCTTTCTTT.

The chain joins TRBV30 to TRBJ1-1; no clear D gene. The V end lost 3 bases, the J end lost 12 bases, and 14 bases lay between the germline ends. This CDR3 is 11 amino acids long. Germline V lookup: CDR1 GTSNPN, CDR2 SVGIG (reference sequence). CDR3 DNA: TGTGCCTGGAGCGGTAGGGAAAGAACTTTCTTT. It encodes CAWSGRERTFF.